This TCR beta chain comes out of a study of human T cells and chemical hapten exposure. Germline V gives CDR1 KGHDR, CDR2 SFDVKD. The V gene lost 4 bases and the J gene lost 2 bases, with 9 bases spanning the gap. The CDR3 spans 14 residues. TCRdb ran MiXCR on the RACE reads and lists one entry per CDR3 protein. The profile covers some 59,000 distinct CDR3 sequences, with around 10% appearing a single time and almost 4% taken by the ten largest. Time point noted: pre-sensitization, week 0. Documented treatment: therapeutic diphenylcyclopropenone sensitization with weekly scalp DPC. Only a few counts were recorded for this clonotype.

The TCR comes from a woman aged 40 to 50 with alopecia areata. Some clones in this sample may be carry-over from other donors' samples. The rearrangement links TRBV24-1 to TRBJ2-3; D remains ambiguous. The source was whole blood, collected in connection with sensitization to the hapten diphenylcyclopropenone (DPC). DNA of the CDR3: TGTGCCACCAGTGACCCGACCAACACAGATACGCAGTATTTT. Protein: CATSDPTNTDTQYF.